The entry below gives a single T cell receptor beta chain sequence along with its context. Its antigen is still unknown. One end of the junction does not line up with germline, which may come from a read error. The data belong to a study of vaccination and CD4 T cells after COVID-19. Across the study: The cells were exposed to overlapping spike peptides originating from SARS-CoV-2, HCoV-NL63, HCoV-OC43 and HCoV-229E for stimulation.

Treatment of the sample: approximately 11-day PBMC culture with coronavirus spike peptide pools or control peptides (ViraFEST assay). With the Oncomine TCR Beta short-read assay, DNA from cultured CD4+ T cells was sequenced. TCRdb reanalysed the PCR reads using MiXCR and keeps one entry per CDR3 protein. Of around 19,000 distinct CDR3 sequences listed, roughly 50% are singletons. There are 13 residues in the CDR3. Germline V gene data show CDR1 as SGHAT and CDR2 as FQNNGV. General study results and limits: For convalescent patients, 304 of the 307 vaccine-specific clones analyzed were classified as spike mono-reactive.

The chain joins TRBV11-2 to TRBJ1-1; D is uncertain. The sequence was obtained from a human donor who had recovered from COVID-19. Sequencing was done on a sample of CD4+ T cells from blood, cultured in vitro. The CDR3 region has the DNA TGTGTCAGCAGCTTAGGCCAGAACACTGAAGCTTTCTTT. Translating it yields CVSSLGQNTEAFF.